This T cell receptor (beta chain) was observed in a study of identical twins. This CDR3 spans 12 amino acids. V was trimmed by 5 bases and J by 4 bases, leaving 11 bases between them. Germline lookup yields CDR1 SQVTM and CDR2 ANQGSEA. The study, taken as a whole, reports: An excess of low generation probability was shown by twin-shared out-of-frame alpha sequences. Partial confounding of zero-insertion analyses by invariant MAIT and iNKT cells was possible.

MiXCR was run by TCRdb on the 5' RACE reads, yielding one entry per CDR3 protein. Among about 700,000 distinct CDR3 sequences listed, 5.5% to 6.5% were seen once. In this sample, this clonotype turned up a few times. Its antigen remains unidentified. V and J are TRBV29-1 and TRBJ1-1; tentatively, D is TRBD1 (6 bases). This TCR came from a man between 18 and 35 years old in good health. The specimen sequenced was naive T cells sorted from blood. CDR3 coding DNA: TGCAGCGTTCACAGGGAATTCACTGAAGCTTTCTTT. It specifies CSVHREFTEAFF.